Here is one T cell receptor (beta chain) with its context. The antigen is not known. The sample is drawn from a study of cytomegalovirus exposure and HLA in healthy donors. Across the study: Unique TCRs numbering approximately 80 million, obtained from HLA-typed donors, made up an early data release. Study findings and constraints: Researchers reported in a later analysis that a missense DCLRE1C variant was tied to TCR beta V- and J-gene trimming.

Trimming left V 5 bases short and J 0 bases short, with 11 bases between. Germline V gene sequence: CDR1 LNHDA, CDR2 SQIVND (reference sequence). The CDR3 extends over 14 amino acids. Samples came from healthy bone marrow donors. Likely unrecorded immune exposures existed in these nominally healthy donors. Use of 60 Vbeta and 13 Jbeta primers characterized the PCR. Measured with immunoSEQ multiplex PCR; TCRdb has only the in-frame clones, and not every one. The sample lists some 120,000 clones; under 12% were seen once. This TCR derives from a woman under 30 in good health and CMV-seropositive. V usage is TRBV19 and J usage is TRBJ2-7; weak D call: TRBD1 (5 bases). Material: PBMCs. The CDR3: CASSHSRVSYEQYF. The CDR3 bases are TGTGCCAGTAGTCATAGCAGGGTCTCCTACGAGCAGTACTTC.